The 17 T cell receptor beta chains in this list originate from one sample, sequenced in a study of cytomegalovirus exposure and HLA in healthy donors. 13 Jbeta primers and 60 Vbeta primers were used for the PCR. Measured with immunoSEQ multiplex PCR; TCRdb has only the in-frame clones, and not every one. Of about 160,000 clones detected, 87% appear once; the ten largest clones hold over 0.8%. The sequencing input was PBMCs. These receptors were obtained from a woman aged 25 to 45 in good health and CMV-seronegative.

This chain connects TRBV5-1 to TRBJ2-1; 11 bases fit TRBD2. V shed 0 bases, J shed 12 bases, and the junction held 8 bases outside the gene matches. This CDR3 region has 15 residues. Germline CDR1 SGHRS, CDR2 YFSETQ. The CDR3 here is CASSLGGTSGLGQFF. CDR3 coding DNA: TGCGCCAGCAGCTTGGGCGGGACTAGCGGATTAGGGCAGTTCTTC.

The gene calls are TRBV5-5 and TRBJ1-1; D remains unclear. The V end was cut by 1 base, the J end by 5 bases, with 12 bases between. The CDR3 extends over 14 amino acids. CDR1 is SGHKS and CDR2 is YYEKEE in the germline V gene (reference sequence). The CDR3 region is CASSLQIRSTEAFF. The CDR3 coding sequence is TGTGCCAGCAGCTTGCAGATTCGAAGTACTGAAGCTTTCTTT.

This clone has only one observation. V gene TRBV13 combines with J gene TRBJ1-1; 7 nucleotides line up with TRBD1. The CDR3 loop spans 14 amino acids. Germline V lookup: CDR1 PRHDT, CDR2 FYEKMQ (reference sequence). V trimming: 3 bases; J trimming: 0 bases; junction bases outside the gene matches: 1. CDR3 in amino acids: CASSFGTVNTEAFF. The CDR3, as DNA: TGTGCCAGCAGCTTCGGGACAGTGAACACTGAAGCTTTCTTT.

The V gene is TRBV29-1, the J gene TRBJ2-2, with 8 bases matching TRBD2. V shed 7 bases and J 6 bases; nucleotides not matched to a gene: 10. CDR1 is SQVTM and CDR2 is ANQGSEA in the germline V gene. The CDR3 is 14 residues long. The CDR3 reads CSGQLGAGAGELFF. The CDR3 DNA follows: TGCAGCGGGCAACTTGGAGCGGGGGCCGGGGAGCTGTTTTTT.

This clone was counted a single time. DNA of the CDR3: TGCAGCTCGGGGGAGGGTAGTTGGTTCTTC. Its translation is CSSGEGSWFF. The V and J genes are TRBV20-1 and TRBJ2-1, with TRBD2 matching 7 bases. The CDR3 is 10 amino acids. The germline gives CDR1 DFQATT, CDR2 SNEGSKA (reference sequence).

V usage is TRBV15 and J usage is TRBJ2-2; 9 bases match TRBD2. The CDR3 loop spans 18 amino acids. Trimming at V came to 0 bases and at J to 4 bases, leaving 9 bases not matched to a gene. Per germline, CDR1 LNHNV and CDR2 YYDKDF (reference sequence). The CDR3 loop is CATSRDPGLARGTGELFF. CDR3 in DNA: TGTGCCACCAGCAGAGACCCGGGACTAGCAAGGGGCACCGGGGAGCTGTTTTTT.

V is TRBV21-1 and J is TRBJ2-7; the table gives TRBD1 as D, unverified against the DNA. TRBV21-1 represents a pseudogene. The CDR3 is made up of 12 amino acids. CDR3 nucleotides: TGTGCCAGTAGTGACAGGGGCGACGAGCAGTACTTC. Translated, it gives CASSDRGDEQYF.

The chain combines TRBV5-1 with TRBJ2-1; perhaps TRBD2 as D (5 bases). CDR1 SGHRS and CDR2 YFSETQ come from the germline V gene. The CDR3 spans 14 residues. The V and J ends lost 4 bases and 0 bases respectively, with 8 bases between them. The CDR3 DNA reads as TGCGCCAGCAGCCGGGGAAGCTCCTACAATGAGCAGTTCTTC. Amino acids: CASSRGSSYNEQFF.

J is TRBJ1-2 and V is TRBV5-1; a possible D gene is TRBD1 (5 bases). The CDR3 runs to 16 residues. Trimming removed 5 bases at V and 2 bases at J, with 19 bases between. Per germline, CDR1 SGHRS and CDR2 YFSETQ. Here the CDR3 reads CASSGGVGAANYGYTF. As DNA, the CDR3 is TGCGCCAGCAGTGGGGGGGTCGGGGCCGCCAACTATGGCTACACCTTC.

For the CDR3, the DNA is TGTGCCAGCAGCTTAAACCGGGTCGGGTACAATGAGCAGTTCTTC. This encodes CASSLNRVGYNEQFF. The chain employs TRBV11-3 and TRBJ2-1, with D unresolved. The CDR3 runs to 15 residues. CDR1 SGHNT and CDR2 YENEEA come from the germline V gene. V shed 2 bases and J shed 4 bases, with 12 bases lying between them.

The V and J genes are TRBV7-8 and TRBJ1-3; 7 positions match TRBD1. The CDR3 runs to 15 residues. With 4 bases clipped from V and 4 bases from J, the junction kept 7 bases outside the gene matches. The germline gives CDR1 SGHVS, CDR2 FQNEAQ. CDR3 DNA: TGTGCCAGCAGCTCCGCGACAGGGCTGGGAAACACCATATATTTT. This translates into CASSSATGLGNTIYF.

The V call is TRBV5-4, the J call TRBJ2-5; 9 bases agree with TRBD1. The J call may not be correct, given that the DNA end is closer to TRBJ2-7. The CDR3 length is 13 residues. Germline assignment: CDR1 SGHNT and CDR2 YYREEE (reference sequence). In DNA, the CDR3 is TGTGCCAGCAGCTTCGGGACAGGGTACGAGCAGTACTTC. Translated, it gives CASSFGTGYEQYF.

The chain carries TRBV9 and TRBJ1-2; D is uncertain. V dropped 0 bases and J dropped 8 bases, with 14 bases sitting between them. This CDR3 contains 14 residues. The germline V gene has CDR1 SGDLS and CDR2 YYNGEE. The CDR3 reads CASSVGGASQGYTF. The CDR3 nucleotides read TGTGCCAGCAGCGTAGGGGGAGCCTCTCAGGGCTACACCTTC. Supplemented by reference TRBV9 and TRBJ1-2, the full variable domain reads DSGVTQTPKHLITATGQRVTLRCSPRSGDLSVYWYQQSLDQGLQFLIQYYNGEERAKGNILERFSAQQFPDLHSELNLSSLELGDSALYFCASSVGGASQGYTFGSGTRLTVV.

The rearrangement joins TRBV7-9 to TRBJ1-2, with D possibly TRBD1 on 6 matching bases. Between the trimmed V and J ends, which lost 1 base and 1 base, there was a span of 7 bases. Per the germline V gene, CDR1 is SEHNR and CDR2 is FQNEAQ (reference sequence). This CDR3 has 14 residues. The CDR3 DNA is TGTGCCAGCAGCTTAGGAGGGGGTAACTATGGCTACACCTTC. Translating it yields CASSLGGGNYGYTF.

CDR3 in amino acids: CAWSVGTSGYNEQFF. CDR3 in DNA: TGTGCCTGGAGTGTGGGGACTAGCGGTTACAATGAGCAGTTCTTC. The rearrangement links TRBV30 to TRBJ2-1; 11 positions agree with TRBD2. The J segment lost 4 bases and the V segment lost 0 bases, leaving 2 bases of the junction unmatched. The CDR3 loop spans 15 amino acids. Germline CDR1 and CDR2: GTSNPN and SVGIG (reference sequence).

The V gene is TRBV7-2, the J gene TRBJ1-5; TRBD1 matches 7 bases. CDR3 length: 17 residues. CDR1 SGHTA and CDR2 FQGNSA come from the germline V gene. V was clipped by 0 bases and J by 2 bases; unmatched bases: 7. This chain's CDR3 is CASSLARGALGNQPQHF. The CDR3 coding sequence is TGTGCCAGCAGCTTAGCCAGGGGGGCGTTGGGCAATCAGCCCCAGCATTTT.

The chain employs TRBV5-6 and TRBJ2-7; 10 nucleotides agree with TRBD2. The J segment lost 5 bases and the V segment lost 2 bases, leaving 13 bases of the junction unmatched. CDR1 is SGHDT and CDR2 is YYEEEE in the germline V gene. There are 17 residues in the CDR3. The CDR3 sequence: CASSFRLGLAVRDEQYF. The CDR3 bases are TGTGCCAGCAGCTTCCGGTTAGGACTAGCGGTTCGGGACGAGCAGTACTTC.